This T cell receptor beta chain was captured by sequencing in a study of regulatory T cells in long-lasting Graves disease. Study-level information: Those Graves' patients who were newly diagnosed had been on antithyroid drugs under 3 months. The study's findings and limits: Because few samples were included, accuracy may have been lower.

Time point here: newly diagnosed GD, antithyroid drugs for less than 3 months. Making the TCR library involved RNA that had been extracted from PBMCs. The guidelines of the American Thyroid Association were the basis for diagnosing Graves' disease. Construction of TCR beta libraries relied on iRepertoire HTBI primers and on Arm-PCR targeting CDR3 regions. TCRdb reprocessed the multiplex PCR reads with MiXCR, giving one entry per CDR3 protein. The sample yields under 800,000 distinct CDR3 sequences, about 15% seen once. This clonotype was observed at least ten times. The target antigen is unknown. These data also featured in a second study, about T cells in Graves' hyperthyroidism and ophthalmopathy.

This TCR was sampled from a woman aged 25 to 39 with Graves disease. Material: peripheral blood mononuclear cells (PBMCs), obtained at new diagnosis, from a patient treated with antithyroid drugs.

In DNA, the CDR3 is TGTGCCAGCAGTACAGGGGGCGAGAATCAGCCCCAGCATTTT. It translates to CASSTGGENQPQHF. This rearrangement joins TRBV6-1 to TRBJ1-5, with 9 bases aligning to TRBD1. The CDR3 is 14 amino acids. Germline CDR1 MNHNS, CDR2 SASEGT. Trimming removed 5 bases from V and 4 bases from J; junction bases left unmatched: 3.